The 18 T cell receptor beta chains below all came from one sample that was sequenced in a study of T cells after yellow fever vaccination. In TCRdb, the 5' RACE reads were re-called with MiXCR into one record per CDR3 protein. The table lists around 73,000 distinct CDR3 sequences, roughly 7.4% of them singletons. The sequencing used CD8+ T cells sorted from PBMCs, collected on the day of the yellow fever booster vaccination. All receptors derive from a man between 25 and 39 years old who received the YFV17D yellow fever vaccine.

The genes are TRBV7-6 and TRBJ2-2; TRBD2 matches at 7 bases. Germline CDR1 reads SGHVS; CDR2 reads FNYEAQ. The CDR3 runs 13 residues. J lost 6 bases, V lost 5 bases, and 3 bases had no gene match. As DNA, the CDR3 is TGTGCCAGCAGCGATCTAGCGGCCGGGGAGCTGTTTTTT. Its translation is CASSDLAAGELFF.

The chain has TRBV19 and TRBJ2-1; 9 positions match TRBD2. The ends lost 3 bases at V and 3 bases at J; junction bases unmatched: 9. The CDR3 extends over 17 amino acids. The germline V gene encodes CDR1 LNHDA and CDR2 SQIVND (reference sequence). CDR3 loop: CASSIPEAGGRYNEQFF. The CDR3 DNA sequence: TGTGCCAGTAGTATTCCGGAGGCGGGAGGGCGCTACAATGAGCAGTTCTTC.

This clonotype was seen only a few times. The J gene is TRBJ2-5, the V gene TRBV29-1; 8 positions match TRBD1. The CDR3 is made up of 13 amino acids. V shed 0 bases and J 7 bases; nucleotides not matched to a gene: 4. Germline lookup yields CDR1 SQVTM and CDR2 ANQGSEA. This CDR3 reads CSVEDGTGGTQYF. The DNA of the CDR3 is TGCAGCGTTGAAGATGGGACAGGAGGGACCCAGTACTTC.

The J gene is TRBJ2-1, the V gene TRBV9; 10 nucleotides align to TRBD1. V gave up 3 bases and J gave up 4 bases; unmatched junction bases: 7. The CDR3 covers 16 residues. CDR1 and CDR2 from the germline V gene are SGDLS and YYNGEE. CDR3 sequence (DNA): TGTGCCAGCAGCGCAGCCCCGGGACAGGGGTACAATGAGCAGTTCTTC. It specifies CASSAAPGQGYNEQFF.

This clonotype was seen ten or more times. This chain uses TRBV6-2 or TRBV6-3 with TRBJ2-1; 14 bases are shared with TRBD2. The length of the CDR3 is 17 residues. J was trimmed by 9 bases and V by 6 bases; bases with no gene match: 13. In germline, CDR1 is MNHEY, CDR2 SVGEGT. Here the CDR3 reads CASRHELGLAGVPEQFF. Written as DNA, the CDR3 is TGTGCCAGCAGACACGAGCTGGGACTAGCGGGAGTACCTGAGCAGTTCTTC.

The chain combines TRBV6-2 or TRBV6-3 with TRBJ1-5; a weak D match, TRBD1 (6 bases). Germline CDR1 is MNHEY and CDR2 is SVGEGT. V was trimmed by 4 bases and J by 3 bases, leaving 13 bases between them. This CDR3 is 15 amino acids long. The CDR3 region is CASSWHRVYNQPQHF. The CDR3 DNA reads as TGTGCCAGCAGTTGGCACAGGGTCTACAATCAGCCCCAGCATTTT.

The rearrangement links TRBV12-3 or TRBV12-4 to TRBJ2-1, with D tentatively TRBD2 (5 bases). The V end lost 11 bases, the J end lost 0 bases, and 26 bases lay between the germline ends. The CDR3 runs 18 residues. The CDR3 DNA sequence: TGTGCCTTCAGTTTCCAGACTACGACTCCTCACTCCTACAATGAGCAGTTCTTC. Translation: CAFSFQTTTPHSYNEQFF.

In this sample, this clonotype turned up a few times. V gene TRBV12-5 combines with J gene TRBJ2-7; tentative D call: TRBD2 (5 bases). Trimming pared 3 bases from V and 0 bases from J, leaving 12 bases between. The CDR3 has 15 amino acids. The germline gives CDR1 LGHNT, CDR2 FRNRAP. In nucleotides, the CDR3 is TGTGCTAGTGGTTTAGAGGGTGTTAGCTCCTACGAGCAGTACTTC. Protein: CASGLEGVSSYEQYF.

This clonotype has only a few counts. This chain joins TRBV24-1 and TRBJ2-5, with D unclear. V was pared by 2 bases and J by 2 bases, with 5 bases between. This CDR3 is built from 13 residues. The V gene's germline CDR1 is KGHDR and CDR2 SFDVKD. CDR3 coding DNA: TGTGCCACCAGTGATTGGACGCAAGAGACCCAGTACTTC. Residues: CATSDWTQETQYF.

This chain connects TRBV5-4 to TRBJ2-1; 10 nucleotides line up with TRBD2. CDR1 and CDR2 (germline): SGHNT, YYREEE (reference sequence). V lost 4 bases to trimming and J lost 10 bases; unmatched junction nucleotides: 14. This CDR3 is built from 16 residues. CDR3 DNA sequence: TGTGCCAGCAGCCTGGGGACTAGCGAGCACCCTTGGGAGCAGTTCTTC. Its translation: CASSLGTSEHPWEQFF.

This clonotype has ten or more counts. The chain couples TRBV11-2 to TRBJ2-7; 7 bases match TRBD1. The V and J ends lost 6 bases and 2 bases, in that order; junction bases with no gene match: 4. This CDR3 comprises 13 residues. Germline CDR1 and CDR2: SGHAT and FQNNGV. CDR3 in amino acids: CASSWGQTYEQYF. The CDR3 DNA reads TGTGCCAGCAGTTGGGGACAGACCTACGAGCAGTACTTC.

This clonotype was seen many times. The chain carries TRBV6-2 or TRBV6-3 and TRBJ2-1, with 9 bases matching TRBD2. The germline gives CDR1 MNHEY, CDR2 SVGEGT. The CDR3 sequence is 16 residues long. V dropped 5 bases and J dropped 3; count of bases not matched to a gene: 8. The CDR3 protein is CASSSWREGSYNEQFF. Written as DNA, the CDR3 is TGTGCCAGCAGTAGTTGGCGGGAGGGAAGCTACAATGAGCAGTTCTTC.

The sample holds many counts of this clonotype. The CDR3 sequence: CASSAGRLQETQYF. In DNA form, the CDR3 reads TGTGCCAGCAGTGCTGGACGGCTCCAAGAGACCCAGTACTTC. The chain uses TRBV6-1 and TRBJ2-5; D is undetermined. Looked up from germline, CDR1 is MNHNS and CDR2 is SASEGT. Trimming pared 4 bases from V and 1 base from J, leaving 10 bases between. The CDR3 has 14 residues.

This clonotype has more than one count but fewer than ten. This chain links TRBV7-6 with TRBJ2-7; tentatively, D is TRBD2 (6 bases). This CDR3 has 13 amino acids. V was pared by 5 bases and J by 5 bases, with 13 bases between. The V gene's germline CDR1 is SGHVS and CDR2 FNYEAQ. CDR3 loop: CASSPAAGNEQYF. As DNA, the CDR3 is TGTGCCAGCAGCCCAGCGGCGGGAAACGAGCAGTACTTC.

This clonotype appeared a few times. The rearrangement joins TRBV5-1 to TRBJ2-2; TRBD1 might be the D (5 bases). Deletions cut 4 bases from V and 5 bases from J, with 9 bases between. This CDR3 contains 13 residues. Germline loops: CDR1 SGHRS, CDR2 YFSETQ. Here the CDR3 reads CASSIQGTGELFF. CDR3 DNA sequence: TGCGCCAGCAGCATTCAGGGAACCGGGGAGCTGTTTTTT.

The rearrangement links TRBV6-1 to TRBJ1-1; maybe TRBD1 (5 bases). The CDR3 is 18 amino acids. CDR1 is MNHNS, CDR2 SASEGT, per germline. V lost 6 bases and J 1 base, leaving 24 bases between the germline ends. DNA of the CDR3: TGTGCCAGCAGCCGTTATGCCGGCGGGGCAGGAGGGAACACTGAAGCTTTCTTT. It translates to CASSRYAGGAGGNTEAFF.

This clonotype occurred a few times. The rearrangement joins TRBV5-5 to TRBJ1-1; no definite D call. V was cut by 5 bases and J by 3 bases, with 20 bases left in between. This CDR3 has 16 residues. Looked up from germline, CDR1 is SGHKS and CDR2 is YYEKEE (reference sequence). As DNA, the CDR3 is TGTGCCAGCAGTTATCGACTGCACCTGAGGGACACTGAAGCTTTCTTT. As protein: CASSYRLHLRDTEAFF. Supplemented by reference TRBV5-5 and TRBJ1-1, the full variable domain reads DAGVTQSPTHLIKTRGQQVTLRCSPISGHKSVSWYQQVLGQGPQFIFQYYEKEERGRGNFPDRFSARQFPNYSSELNVNALLLGDSALYLCASSYRLHLRDTEAFFGQGTRLTVV.

This clonotype was recorded at least ten times. V gene TRBV6-5 combines with J gene TRBJ1-2; D might be TRBD1 (5 bases). The length of the CDR3 is 15 residues. Trimming left V 4 bases short and J 5 bases short, with 17 bases between. Per germline, CDR1 MNHEY and CDR2 SVGAGI. As DNA, the CDR3 is TGTGCCAGCAGTTCATCCGGGATTGGGGGTTATGGCTACACCTTC. Residues: CASSSSGIGGYGYTF.